One T cell receptor beta chain is described in this entry. Vbeta (60) and Jbeta (13) primers were used in the PCR. Produced via immunoSEQ multiplex PCR; TCRdb's table is partial and in-frame only. The table includes about 230,000 clones, about 83% detected once. This sample was taken from a study of cytomegalovirus exposure and HLA in healthy donors. Background on the study: Genotyping of under 500 donors showed that about 84% belonged to the Caucasian-associated ancestry cluster.

The sample comprised PBMCs. The source is a human donor in good health.

The DNA of the CDR3 is TGTGCCAGCAGTTACTGGGGGCGGCGAGGGAACACTGAAGCTTTCTTT. Protein: CASSYWGRRGNTEAFF. The chain recombines TRBV6-5 with TRBJ1-1; a possible D gene is TRBD1 (6 bases). The germline V gene has CDR1 MNHEY and CDR2 SVGAGI. With 1 base removed from V and 1 base from J, the gap between germline ends came to 13 bases. The CDR3 has 16 residues.